The 17 T cell receptor beta chains in this list originate from one sample, sequenced in a study of T-cell reconstitution after alpha-beta-depleted transplantation in children. Unique molecular identifiers were incorporated during preparation of the TCRbeta library. TCRdb reprocessed the PCR reads with MiXCR, giving one entry per CDR3 protein. The sample shows about 500,000 distinct CDR3 sequences, 11% of them seen only once. The material was PBMCs, mostly from graft donor cells, obtained 180 days after TCRalphabeta/CD19-depleted stem cell transplant. The source of these receptors is a female patient between 2 and 15 years old who had a stem cell transplant for aplastic anemia, so the T cells may come from the graft donor.

This clonotype has just a few counts. This rearrangement joins TRBV20-1 to TRBJ2-4; the match to TRBD1 covers 9 bases. Per the germline V gene, CDR1 is DFQATT and CDR2 is SNEGSKA (reference sequence). V trimming: 1 base; J trimming: 0 bases; junction bases outside the gene matches: 4. The CDR3 loop spans 16 amino acids. CDR3 nucleotides: TGCAGTGCTAGAGGGGGACAGGGATTAGCCAAAAACATTCAGTACTTC. Its translation: CSARGGQGLAKNIQYF.

V is TRBV16 and J is TRBJ2-5; D is possibly TRBD1 (6 bases). The CDR3 contains 17 residues. Germline-derived CDR1 and CDR2 are KGHSY and FQNENV. Trimming removed 6 bases at V and 1 base at J, with 21 bases between. CDR3 in DNA: TGTGCCAGCAGTCCTAGGGGGTCTCCGACGTTCCAAGAGACCCAGTACTTC. Translated, it gives CASSPRGSPTFQETQYF.

Only a few counts were recorded for this clonotype. The V gene is TRBV28, the J gene TRBJ2-1; 10 nucleotides match TRBD2. Germline V gene sequence: CDR1 MDHEN, CDR2 SYDVKM. There are 16 residues in the CDR3. V shed 2 bases, J shed 3 bases, and the junction held 4 bases outside the gene matches. This chain's CDR3 is CASSLMLAGVYNEQFF. The CDR3 bases are TGTGCCAGCAGTTTAATGCTAGCGGGAGTCTACAATGAGCAGTTCTTC. Variable domain in full (rest from reference TRBV28 and TRBJ2-1): DVKVTQSSRYLVKRTGEKVFLECVQDMDHENMFWYRQDPGLGLRLIYFSYDVKMKEKGDIPEGYSVSREKKERFSLILESASTNQTSMYLCASSLMLAGVYNEQFFGPGTRLTVL.

The rearrangement joins TRBV27 to TRBJ1-1; D may be TRBD1 (5 bases). The CDR3 runs 15 residues. CDR1 MNHEY and CDR2 SMNVEV come from the germline V gene (reference sequence). V shed 2 bases and J shed 4 bases, with 14 bases lying between them. Here the CDR3 reads CASSLTPGGFTEAFF. CDR3 coding DNA: TGTGCCAGCAGTTTAACGCCCGGGGGGTTCACTGAAGCTTTCTTT.

V is TRBV19 and J is TRBJ1-5; D might be TRBD1 (5 bases). Between the trimmed V and J ends, which lost 1 base and 3 bases, there was a span of 13 bases. The CDR3 is 16 residues long. The V gene's germline CDR1 is LNHDA and CDR2 SQIVND (reference sequence). Written as DNA, the CDR3 is TGTGCCAGTAGTATAGCGGGGGTCGGATACAATCAGCCCCAGCATTTT. Translation: CASSIAGVGYNQPQHF.

The table lists this clonotype with a few counts. The J gene is TRBJ2-3, the V gene TRBV20-1, with 8 positions matching TRBD1. Germline V gene lookup returns CDR1 DFQATT and CDR2 SNEGSKA (reference sequence). Losses at the gene ends were 5 bases for V and 4 bases for J; bases not matched to a gene: 11. CDR3 length: 15 amino acids. The CDR3 here is CSASRQGRRADTQYF. The CDR3, as DNA: TGCAGTGCTTCTCGACAGGGGAGAAGGGCAGATACGCAGTATTTT.

This clonotype came up a few times. The rearrangement joins TRBV5-1 to TRBJ2-1; D call uncertain. Trimming pared 0 bases from V and 3 bases from J, leaving 10 bases between. The CDR3 extends over 15 amino acids. Germline V gene data show CDR1 as SGHRS and CDR2 as YFSETQ. The CDR3 reads CASSLAQDYYNEQFF. In DNA, the CDR3 is TGCGCCAGCAGCTTGGCCCAGGATTACTACAATGAGCAGTTCTTC.

V usage is TRBV28 and J usage is TRBJ2-3; TRBD2 matches at 11 bases. The CDR3 runs 16 residues. V dropped 2 bases and J dropped 6; count of bases not matched to a gene: 7. Germline V gene lookup returns CDR1 MDHEN and CDR2 SYDVKM. The CDR3 DNA follows: TGTGCCAGCAGTTTAAGGCTAGCGGGGGGTCTGGATACGCAGTATTTT. As protein: CASSLRLAGGLDTQYF.

This clonotype has only a few counts. The rearrangement uses TRBV21-1 and TRBJ2-5; TRBD2, the D gene given by the table, was not confirmed from the DNA. TRBV21-1 is deemed a pseudogene. This CDR3 region has 16 residues. The CDR3: CASSSERALDPETQYF. CDR3 DNA sequence: TGTGCCAGCAGCTCAGAAAGGGCCCTCGACCCAGAGACCCAGTACTTC.

The V gene is TRBV2, the J gene TRBJ1-5; D might be TRBD1 (6 bases). In germline, CDR1 is SNHLY, CDR2 FYNNEI. Trimming stripped 6 bases from V and 9 bases from J, with 18 bases between. This CDR3 contains 14 residues. Written as DNA, the CDR3 is TGTGCCAGCAGGAGGGACATTGGAAGAGGGCCCCAGCATTTT. Translated, it gives CASRRDIGRGPQHF.

The chain has TRBV5-1 and TRBJ1-2; D remains unclear. Germline loops: CDR1 SGHRS, CDR2 YFSETQ. The ends were cut back, 0 bases at V and 5 bases at J, with 5 bases in the middle. The CDR3 consists of 12 residues. CDR3 in DNA: TGCGCCAGCAGCTTGGAACAGTATGGCTACACCTTC. It translates to CASSLEQYGYTF.

This clonotype has just a few counts. V is TRBV6-2 or TRBV6-3 and J is TRBJ1-5; D perhaps matches TRBD1 (5 bases). CDR3 size: 15 residues. V dropped 6 bases and J dropped 4 bases, with 16 bases sitting between them. Germline CDR1 MNHEY, CDR2 SVGEGT. CDR3 DNA: TGTGCCAGCAGGCACACAGGTTTATGGAATCAGCCCCAGCATTTT. This gives the protein CASRHTGLWNQPQHF.

The V call is TRBV7-8, the J call TRBJ2-1; TRBD2 is a possible D gene (5 bases). V was clipped by 1 base and J by 4 bases, with 14 bases between them. The germline V gene encodes CDR1 SGHVS and CDR2 FQNEAQ. The CDR3 covers 16 residues. The CDR3 nucleotides read TGTGCCAGCAGCTTAGAATCCGGGATTGCATACAATGAGCAGTTCTTC. It encodes CASSLESGIAYNEQFF.

The J gene is TRBJ2-2, the V gene TRBV9; no definite D call. Germline V gives CDR1 SGDLS, CDR2 YYNGEE. V lost 3 bases to trimming and J lost 4 bases, with 10 bases between them. The CDR3 is 14 amino acids. The CDR3 reads CASSARYTTGELFF. The CDR3 nucleotides read TGTGCCAGCAGCGCCCGTTACACCACCGGGGAGCTGTTTTTT.

This clonotype showed up many times. The V gene is TRBV28, the J gene TRBJ2-7, with TRBD1 identical over 8 bases. Germline V gene lookup returns CDR1 MDHEN and CDR2 SYDVKM. V lost 6 bases, J lost 1 base, and 11 bases stayed unmatched. CDR3 length: 16 residues. CDR3 sequence: CASSVRGQVISYEQYV. The CDR3 region has the DNA TGTGCCAGCAGCGTTCGGGGACAGGTAATATCCTACGAGCAGTACGTC.

This clonotype has more than one count but fewer than ten. This sequence joins TRBV28 and TRBJ2-3; D gene unclear. V was clipped by 6 bases and J by 5 bases, with 24 bases between them. Looked up from germline, CDR1 is MDHEN and CDR2 is SYDVKM. The CDR3 is made up of 17 amino acids. The CDR3 protein is CASSQLPQVGLGDTQYF. CDR3 nucleotide sequence: TGTGCCAGCAGCCAATTACCCCAGGTAGGGCTGGGAGATACGCAGTATTTT.

The chain couples TRBV9 to TRBJ2-1; D gene unclear. Trimming left V 3 bases short and J 14 bases short, with 18 bases between. Germline V CDR1 and CDR2: SGDLS, YYNGEE. The CDR3 sequence is 13 residues long. CDR3 residues: CASSGSTSRIEFF. The CDR3 DNA reads as TGTGCCAGCAGCGGGTCCACCTCGCGTATAGAGTTCTTC.